This T cell receptor (beta chain) comes out of a study of OX40 agonist ivuxolimab in advanced cancers. TCRdb keeps only in-frame clones here, not all; method: immunoSEQ multiplex PCR. Counted here are about 44,000 clones, 75% to 85% occurring once; the ten biggest clones make up about 10%. Looked up from germline, CDR1 is MDHEN and CDR2 is SYDVKM. V shed 6 bases, J shed 2 bases, and the junction held 7 bases outside the gene matches. The CDR3 loop spans 15 amino acids. The sequencing here drew on CD4+ or CD8+ T cells sorted from blood, taken in a trial of the OX40 agonist ivuxolimab. The chain is built from TRBV28 and TRBJ2-5; TRBD1 aligns across 9 bases. The sequence derives from an adult with an advanced solid tumor such as melanoma, head and neck, liver or kidney cancer. CDR3 in amino acids: CASSRDRALQETQYF. The CDR3 region has the DNA TGTGCCAGCAGCCGGGACAGGGCGCTACAAGAGACCCAGTACTTC.